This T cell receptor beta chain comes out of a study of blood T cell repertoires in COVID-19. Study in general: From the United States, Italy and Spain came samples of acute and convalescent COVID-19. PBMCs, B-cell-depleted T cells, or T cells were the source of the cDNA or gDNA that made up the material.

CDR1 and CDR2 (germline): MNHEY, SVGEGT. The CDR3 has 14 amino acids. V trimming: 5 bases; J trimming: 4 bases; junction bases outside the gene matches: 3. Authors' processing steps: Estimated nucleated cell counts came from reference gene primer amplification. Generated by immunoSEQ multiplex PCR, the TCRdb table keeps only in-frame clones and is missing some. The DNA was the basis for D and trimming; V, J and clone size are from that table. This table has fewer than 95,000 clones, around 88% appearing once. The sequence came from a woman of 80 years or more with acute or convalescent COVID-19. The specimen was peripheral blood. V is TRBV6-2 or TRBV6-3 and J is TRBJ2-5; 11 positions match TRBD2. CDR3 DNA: TGTGCCAGCAGTCTTACTAGCGGGGGAGAGACCCAGTACTTC. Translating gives CASSLTSGGETQYF.